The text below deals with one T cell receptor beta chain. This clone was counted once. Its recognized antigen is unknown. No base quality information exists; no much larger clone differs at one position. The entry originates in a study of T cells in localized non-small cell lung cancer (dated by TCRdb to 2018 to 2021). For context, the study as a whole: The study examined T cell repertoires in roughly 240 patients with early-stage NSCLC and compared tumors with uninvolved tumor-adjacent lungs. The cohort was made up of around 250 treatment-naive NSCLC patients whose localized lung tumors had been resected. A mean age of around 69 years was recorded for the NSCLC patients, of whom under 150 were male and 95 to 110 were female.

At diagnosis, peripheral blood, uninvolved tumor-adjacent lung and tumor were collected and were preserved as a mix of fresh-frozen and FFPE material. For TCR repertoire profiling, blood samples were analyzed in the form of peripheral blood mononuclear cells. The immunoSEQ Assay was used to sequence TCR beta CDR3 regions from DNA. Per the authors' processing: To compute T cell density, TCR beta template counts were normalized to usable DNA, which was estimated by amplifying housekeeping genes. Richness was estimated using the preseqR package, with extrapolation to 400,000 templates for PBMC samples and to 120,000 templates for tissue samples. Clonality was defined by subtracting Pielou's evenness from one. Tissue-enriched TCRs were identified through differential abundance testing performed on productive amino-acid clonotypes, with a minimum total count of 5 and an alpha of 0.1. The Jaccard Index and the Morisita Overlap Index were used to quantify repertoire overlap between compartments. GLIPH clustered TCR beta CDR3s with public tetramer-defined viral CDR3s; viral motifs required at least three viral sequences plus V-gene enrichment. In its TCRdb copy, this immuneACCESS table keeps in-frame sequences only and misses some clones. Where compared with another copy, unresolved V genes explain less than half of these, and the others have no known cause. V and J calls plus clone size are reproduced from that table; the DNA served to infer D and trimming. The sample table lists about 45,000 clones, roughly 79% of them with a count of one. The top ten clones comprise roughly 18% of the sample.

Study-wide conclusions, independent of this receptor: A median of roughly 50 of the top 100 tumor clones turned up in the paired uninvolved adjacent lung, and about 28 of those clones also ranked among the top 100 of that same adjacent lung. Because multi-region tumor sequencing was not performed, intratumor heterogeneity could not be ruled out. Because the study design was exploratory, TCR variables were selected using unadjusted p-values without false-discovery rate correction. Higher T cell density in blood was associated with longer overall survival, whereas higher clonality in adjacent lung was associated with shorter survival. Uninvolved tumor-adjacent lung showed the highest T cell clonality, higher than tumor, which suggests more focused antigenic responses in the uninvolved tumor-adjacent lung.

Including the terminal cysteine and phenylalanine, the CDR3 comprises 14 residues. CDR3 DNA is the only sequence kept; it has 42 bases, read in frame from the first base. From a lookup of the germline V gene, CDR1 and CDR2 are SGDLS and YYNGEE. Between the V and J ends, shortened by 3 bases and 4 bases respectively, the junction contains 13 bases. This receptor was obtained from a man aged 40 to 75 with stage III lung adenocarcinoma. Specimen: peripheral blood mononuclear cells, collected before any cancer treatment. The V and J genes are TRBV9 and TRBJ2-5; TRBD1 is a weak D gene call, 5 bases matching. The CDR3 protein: CASSARVGLETQYF. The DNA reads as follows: TGTGCCAGCAGCGCCAGGGTCGGTTTAGAGACCCAGTACTTC.